The 12 T cell receptor beta chains below were found in one sample sequenced in a study of CD8+CD57+ T cells in acquired aplastic anemia. Profiling that covered TCR beta VDJ and CDR3 relied on genomic DNA as its template. TCRdb re-called the reads with MiXCR, one entry per CDR3 protein. The sample holds approximately 380,000 distinct CDR3 sequences, about 70% seen once. Sample: sorted CD4+, CD8+, or CD8+CD57+ T cells (not recorded which) from PBMCs. Receptor source: a human donor in good health, serving as a control.

The V and J genes are TRBV7-9 and TRBJ2-1, with 7 bases fitting TRBD2. Germline CDR1 and CDR2: SEHNR and FQNEAQ (reference sequence). Trimming cost V 8 bases and J 4 bases; bases outside gene matches: 20. This CDR3 spans 18 amino acids. CDR3 sequence (DNA): TGTGCCAGCGTCGCCGGCCGTACGGGGGGTTGCTCATACAATGAGCAGTTCTTC. This sequence encodes CASVAGRTGGCSYNEQFF.

This clonotype was observed once. The chain uses TRBV10-2 and TRBJ2-3; perhaps TRBD1 as D (6 bases). Near its end, the DNA agrees better with TRBJ2-7, so the J call may be wrong. This CDR3 contains 15 residues. Germline V gene sequence: CDR1 WSHSY, CDR2 SAAADI. CDR3 loop: CASSHTPQKRDKQYF. The CDR3, as DNA: TGCGCCAGCAGTCACACTCCACAAAAACGGGACAAGCAGTACTTC.

The table lists this clonotype with many counts. The chain links TRBV20-1 to TRBJ1-1; 7 positions match TRBD1. CDR1 is DFQATT and CDR2 is SNEGSKA in the germline V gene (reference sequence). CDR3 size: 15 residues. V was pared by 0 bases and J by 1 base, with 5 bases of the junction left unmatched. CDR3 sequence reads: CSARDPDRANTEAFF. The CDR3 DNA is TGCAGTGCTAGAGACCCTGACAGGGCGAACACTGAAGCTTTCTTT.

With regard to this clonotype: One base away lies a much larger clone, so this may be a sequencing read error. The chain joins TRBV5-4 to TRBJ2-1; 11 bases map to TRBD2. There are 16 residues in the CDR3. The germline gives CDR1 SGHNT, CDR2 YYREEE (reference sequence). CDR3 in amino acids: CDSSFFSGGARNEQFF. In DNA, the CDR3 is TGTGACAGCAGCTTTTTTAGCGGGGGGGCTAGGAATGAGCAGTTCTTC.

About this clonotype: A single base separates this from a much larger clone, so it may be a read error. V and J are TRBV5-1 and TRBJ2-7, with D uncertain. Germline CDR1 and CDR2: SGHRS and YFSETQ. The CDR3 length is 15 residues. CDR3 in amino acids: CASSVLEPLLYEQYF. The CDR3 DNA reads TGTGCCAGCAGTGTGCTAGAGCCCCTACTCTACGAGCAGTACTTC.

The gene calls are TRBV29-1 and TRBJ1-2; 7 bases line up with TRBD1. The CDR3 runs to 15 residues. Germline values: CDR1 SQVTM, CDR2 ANQGSEA. The trim removed 1 base at V and 4 bases at J, leaving 9 bases unmatched. DNA of the CDR3: TGCAGCGTTGAAGGAGCGCAGGGGGACGCCTATGGCTACACCTTC. This encodes CSVEGAQGDAYGYTF.

This clonotype has at least ten counts. V and J are TRBV20-1 and TRBJ2-3, with TRBD1 identical over 7 bases. The CDR3 is 13 amino acids. V lost 4 bases, J lost 9 bases, and 10 bases stayed unmatched. Germline V gene sequence: CDR1 DFQATT, CDR2 SNEGSKA (reference sequence). The chain's CDR3 is CSAIRDSDLTQYF. CDR3 nucleotides: TGCAGTGCTATCCGGGACAGTGATCTCACGCAGTATTTT.

This chain uses TRBV20-1 with TRBJ1-2; 9 bases are shared with TRBD1. The J segment lost 9 bases and the V segment lost 3 bases, leaving 8 bases of the junction unmatched. The germline V gene encodes CDR1 DFQATT and CDR2 SNEGSKA (reference sequence). This CDR3 is built from 13 residues. The CDR3 DNA reads TGCAGTGCTAGGGCACCCGGACAGGGGAGCTACACCTTC. Translating it yields CSARAPGQGSYTF.

At least ten counts were recorded for this clonotype. The rearrangement links TRBV12-3 or TRBV12-4 to TRBJ2-4; TRBD1 is a possible D gene (6 bases). V shed 0 bases and J shed 1 base, with 10 bases lying between them. The length of the CDR3 is 16 residues. The CDR3 DNA sequence: TGTGCCAGCAGTTTAGCCACAGGGACGGCCAAAAACATTCAGTACTTC. Translated, it gives CASSLATGTAKNIQYF.

The chain joins TRBV20-1 to TRBJ2-7; tentative D call: TRBD2 (7 bases). The CDR3 extends over 15 amino acids. V was shortened by 5 bases and J by 1 base, with 18 bases between the two germline ends. In germline, CDR1 is DFQATT, CDR2 SNEGSKA (reference sequence). In DNA, the CDR3 is TGCAGTGCTCCTAGAGGGGGGGCGCGGTCCTACGAGCAGTACTTC. Amino acid sequence: CSAPRGGARSYEQYF.

The CDR3 DNA is TGCGCCAGCAGCTTGGAGACAGGGAGGGAGACCCAGTACTTC. It encodes CASSLETGRETQYF. The gene calls are TRBV5-1 and TRBJ2-5; a weak D match, TRBD1 (7 bases). Germline-derived CDR1 and CDR2 are SGHRS and YFSETQ. Trimming took 0 bases from V and 5 from J, leaving 11 bases between them. The CDR3 has 14 amino acids.

A remark on this clonotype: The germline gene is not matched at one end of the junction; a read error may be the cause. The chain carries TRBV7-8 and TRBJ2-6, with D perhaps TRBD1 or TRBD2 (5 bases each). In germline, CDR1 is SGHVS, CDR2 FQNEAQ. This CDR3 contains 14 residues. The CDR3 sequence: CASSLELGAVYENF. Here the CDR3 DNA reads TGTGCCAGCAGCTTAGAGCTCGGGGCTGTCTACGAGAATTTC.